This T cell receptor beta chain was identified during a study of OX40 agonist ivuxolimab in advanced cancers. Assay: immunoSEQ multiplex PCR; the TCRdb copy retains only in-frame clones and omits some. The sample yields tens of thousands of clones, nearly 85% seen once. A history of autoimmune disease or systemic immunosuppression excluded patients. This clone was picked up a small number of times. Its specificity is not known. V shed 6 bases and J shed 1 base, with 9 bases lying between them. Germline V gene sequence: CDR1 MNHEY, CDR2 SVGAGI. The CDR3 sequence is 13 residues long. Study results and limitations: Partial responders treated at 0.1-3.0 mg/kg exhibited clonal expansion among the lowest measured. At 0.1 to 3.0 mg/kg, clonal expansion of CD4+ and CD8+ blood T cells had occurred by week 6.

The receptor was derived from an adult with an advanced solid tumor such as melanoma, head and neck, liver or kidney cancer. The rearrangement joins TRBV6-5 to TRBJ1-1, with D maybe TRBD1 (5 bases). Sequences were derived from CD4+ or CD8+ T cells sorted from blood, sampled in a trial of the OX40 agonist ivuxolimab. The CDR3 spells CASSQQGNTEAFF. Written as DNA, the CDR3 is TGTGCCAGCAGCCAGCAGGGGAACACTGAAGCTTTCTTT.